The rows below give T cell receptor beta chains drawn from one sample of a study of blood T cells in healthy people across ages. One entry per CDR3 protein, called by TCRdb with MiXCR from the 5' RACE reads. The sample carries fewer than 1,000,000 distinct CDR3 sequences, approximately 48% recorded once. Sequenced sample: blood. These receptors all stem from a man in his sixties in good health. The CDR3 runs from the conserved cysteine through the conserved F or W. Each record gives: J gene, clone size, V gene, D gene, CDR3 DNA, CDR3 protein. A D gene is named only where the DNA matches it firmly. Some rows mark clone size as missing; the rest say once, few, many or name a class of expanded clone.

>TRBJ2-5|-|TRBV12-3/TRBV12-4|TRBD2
TGTGCCAGCAGTTTGCGGACTAGCGGGGGACAGTACCAAGAGACCCAGTACTTC
CASSLRTSGGQYQETQYF
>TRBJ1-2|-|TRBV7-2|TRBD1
TGTGCCAGCAGCTCCGAGGGGGCGGGGGGCTACACCTTC
CASSSEGAGGYTF
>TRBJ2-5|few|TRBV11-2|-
TGTGCCAGCAGCTTAGATTGGTCCGCACAAGAGACCCAGTACTTC
CASSLDWSAQETQYF
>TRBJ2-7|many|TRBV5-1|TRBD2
TGCGCCAGCAGCATTGGGACTAGCGGGGGGTGCGAGCAGTACTTC
CASSIGTSGGCEQYF
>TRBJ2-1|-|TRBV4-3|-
TGCGCCAGCAGCCAAGATTGGAGGGCAAATGAGCAGTTCTTC
CASSQDWRANEQFF
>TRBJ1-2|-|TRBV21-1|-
TGTGCCAGCAGCAACGAGGGTCGGCAGAGCCCTGCAGATGGGGGCTATGGCTACACCTTC
CASSNEGRQSPADGGYGYTF
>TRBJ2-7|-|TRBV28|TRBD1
TGTGCCAGCAGTTCCCCCGGGACAGGGCTCCACGAGCAGTACTTC
CASSSPGTGLHEQYF
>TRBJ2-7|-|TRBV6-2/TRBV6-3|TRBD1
TGTGCCAGCAGCCTCATTCGGACAGGCGTCGACTACGAGCAGTACTTC
CASSLIRTGVDYEQYF
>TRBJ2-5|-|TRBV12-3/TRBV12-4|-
TGTGCCAGCAGCCCTTACGGAGTCGCGCAGTACTTC
CASSPYGVAQYF
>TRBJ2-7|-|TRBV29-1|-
TGCAGCGTTGTCAGGGCAGGGAGCTCCTACGAGCAGTACTTC
CSVVRAGSSYEQYF
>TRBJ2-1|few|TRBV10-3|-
TGTGCCATCAGCGCCTCCGTGGAAAATCCCCCCTACAATGAGCAGTTCTTC
CAISASVENPPYNEQFF
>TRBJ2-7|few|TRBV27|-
TGTGCCAGCAGTTGCCGGGGACGGGAGATGGACGAGCAGTACTTC
CASSCRGREMDEQYF
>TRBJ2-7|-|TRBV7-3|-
TGTGCCAGCAGCTCCCCCCGGGGGCCCTCGGACTACGAGCAGTACTTC
CASSSPRGPSDYEQYF
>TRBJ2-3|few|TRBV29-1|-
TGCAGCGTTGATGGGCTTGTGGTCACAGATACGCAGTATTTT
CSVDGLVVTDTQYF
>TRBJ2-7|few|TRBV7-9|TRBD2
TGTGCCAGCAGCTTAGCGGATAGGGGCGGGGGTATATCCTACAATGAGCAGTACTTC
CASSLADRGGGISYNEQYF
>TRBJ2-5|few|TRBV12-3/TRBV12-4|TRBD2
TGTGCCAGCAGCGTGAGCGGGGAAGAGTGGGAGACCCAGTACTTC
CASSVSGEEWETQYF
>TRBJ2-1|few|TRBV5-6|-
TGTGCCAGCAGTTATGGATCGGAGAATGAGCAGTTCTTC
CASSYGSENEQFF
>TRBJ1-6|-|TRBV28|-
TGTGCCAGCATCTCAGGGTCATTGTCTCGAAATTCACCCCTCCACTTT
CASISGSLSRNSPLHF
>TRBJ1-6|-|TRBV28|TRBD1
TGTGCCAGCATGACAGGGGCCACCGGTTGGAATTCACCCCTCCACTTT
CASMTGATGWNSPLHF
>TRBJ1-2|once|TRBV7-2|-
TGTGCCAGCAGCTTCCGGGAGCTTAACTATGGCTACACCTTC
CASSFRELNYGYTF
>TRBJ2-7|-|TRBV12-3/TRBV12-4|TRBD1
TGTGCCAGCAGTTCCCCGCAGGGGGCGACCCTTAATTCCTACGAGCAGTACTTC
CASSSPQGATLNSYEQYF
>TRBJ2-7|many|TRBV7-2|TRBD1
TGTGCCAGCAGCTTAAGACAGGGGGCTCCCTACGAGCAGTACTTC
CASSLRQGAPYEQYF
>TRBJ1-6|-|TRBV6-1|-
TGTGCCAGCAGTGATATGGGGAGACGTGATAATTCACCCCTCCACTTT
CASSDMGRRDNSPLHF
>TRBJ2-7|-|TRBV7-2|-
TGTACCAGCAGCCAACGGCGCGGACCCTACGAGCAGTACTTC
CTSSQRRGPYEQYF